Listed here are 19 T cell receptor beta chains from one sample, sequenced in a study of technical replicates of blood from several donors. Sequencing was performed with immunoSEQ multiplex PCR; in TCRdb, only in-frame clones are kept and a portion is missing. The sample consists of 45,000 to 50,000 clones, approximately 90% of them appearing once. Material: PBMCs. Receptors originate from a human donor in good health. Some clones in this sample may be carry-over from other donors' samples.

The V and J genes are TRBV6-5 and TRBJ1-6; D unclear. This CDR3 is built from 15 residues. Germline CDR1 MNHEY, CDR2 SVGAGI. V was pared by 5 bases and J by 2 bases, with 10 bases between. This CDR3 is CASSQDRAYNSPLHF. The CDR3 DNA sequence: TGTGCCAGCAGTCAAGATCGGGCCTATAATTCACCCCTCCACTTT.

For the CDR3, the DNA is TGTGCCAGCAGTAAGTCGACAGGTACCAATGAAAAACTGTTTTTT. It translates to CASSKSTGTNEKLFF. The chain employs TRBV2 and TRBJ1-4; the D gene is possibly TRBD1 (6 bases). Germline V gene sequence: CDR1 SNHLY, CDR2 FYNNEI. V lost 5 bases to trimming and J lost 5 bases, with 15 bases between them. This CDR3 has 15 residues.

The gene calls are TRBV7-9 and TRBJ1-3; D remains unclear. Germline assignment: CDR1 SEHNR and CDR2 FQNEAQ (reference sequence). The CDR3 covers 11 residues. V lost 7 bases to trimming and J lost 9 bases, with 10 bases between them. In DNA, the CDR3 is TGTGCCAGCACCCAGGTGGGCACCATATATTTT. Translating gives CASTQVGTIYF.

The V and J genes are TRBV13 and TRBJ2-3; D possibly corresponds to TRBD1 (5 bases). Germline assignment: CDR1 PRHDT and CDR2 FYEKMQ (reference sequence). CDR3 length: 16 amino acids. V lost 0 bases, J lost 9 bases, and 19 bases lay in between. The CDR3, as DNA: TGTGCCAGCAGCTTAGGTCTACAGGCACTGCCCTGGACGCAGTATTTT. Translating it yields CASSLGLQALPWTQYF.

The chain has TRBV2 and TRBJ2-1; 9 nucleotides agree with TRBD1. Germline assignment: CDR1 SNHLY and CDR2 FYNNEI. The CDR3 contains 16 residues. Trimming removed 6 bases from V and 5 bases from J; junction bases left unmatched: 11. The CDR3 spells CASRQFTGGENNEQFF. DNA for the CDR3: TGTGCCAGCAGACAATTTACAGGGGGCGAAAACAATGAGCAGTTCTTC.

The chain recombines TRBV6-5 with TRBJ2-2; no clear D. Trimming shortened V by 6 bases and J by 2 bases, and 7 bases separated the two germline ends. In germline, CDR1 is MNHEY, CDR2 SVGAGI. The CDR3 runs 13 residues. The CDR3 coding sequence is TGTGCCAGCAGCCCTATTAACACCGGGGAGCTGTTTTTT. It specifies CASSPINTGELFF.

V usage is TRBV6-6 and J usage is TRBJ2-7; D ambiguous. Germline-derived CDR1 and CDR2 are MNHNY and SVGAGI (reference sequence). The CDR3 spans 12 residues. With 6 bases removed from V and 5 bases from J, the gap between germline ends came to 11 bases. CDR3 loop: CASSPAAHEQYF. The CDR3 DNA reads TGTGCCAGCAGCCCCGCGGCCCACGAGCAGTACTTC.

The rearrangement uses TRBV6-5 and TRBJ2-5; 7 bases are a match to TRBD1. V lost 5 bases and J lost 5; bases outside the gene matches: 11. Germline V gene data show CDR1 as MNHEY and CDR2 as SVGAGI. The CDR3 is 15 amino acids. CDR3 in amino acids: CASSPQGSGRETQYF. The CDR3 DNA reads TGTGCCAGCAGTCCACAGGGGAGTGGTAGGGAGACCCAGTACTTC.

The genes are TRBV7-9 and TRBJ2-7; 8 bases are shared with TRBD1. V lost 3 bases, J lost 2 bases, and 0 bases stayed unmatched. Germline V gene data show CDR1 as SEHNR and CDR2 as FQNEAQ (reference sequence). The length of the CDR3 is 13 residues. The CDR3 spells CASSLTGAYEQYF. As DNA, the CDR3 is TGTGCCAGCAGCTTGACAGGGGCCTACGAGCAGTACTTC.

The V gene is TRBV13, the J gene TRBJ2-7, with D possibly being TRBD2 (6 bases). Germline V lookup: CDR1 PRHDT, CDR2 FYEKMQ (reference sequence). The CDR3 consists of 12 residues. V was trimmed by 5 bases and J by 4 bases, leaving 9 bases between them. The CDR3: CASSAGPYEQYF. DNA for the CDR3: TGTGCCAGCAGCGCGGGGCCTTACGAGCAGTACTTC.

The chain links TRBV12-5 to TRBJ2-1; TRBD2 aligns across 11 bases. Germline loops: CDR1 LGHNT, CDR2 FRNRAP. Trimming cost V 3 bases and J 9 bases; bases outside gene matches: 4. This CDR3 is 14 amino acids long. CDR3 sequence reads: CASGFSGGAAEQFF. The CDR3 region has the DNA TGTGCTAGTGGTTTTAGCGGGGGGGCCGCTGAGCAGTTCTTC.

The rearrangement uses TRBV19 and TRBJ2-7; 11 nucleotides line up with TRBD2. CDR3 length: 16 amino acids. Germline values: CDR1 LNHDA, CDR2 SQIVND (reference sequence). V lost 5 bases, J lost 4 bases, and 10 bases stayed unmatched. This CDR3 is CASSRLAGGPVYEQYF. The CDR3 DNA reads as TGTGCCAGTAGTCGGTTAGCGGGAGGGCCAGTATACGAGCAGTACTTC. Looking up the rest from reference TRBV19 and TRBJ2-7 gives the full variable domain: DGGITQSPKYLFRKEGQNVTLSCEQNLNHDAMYWYRQDPGQGLRLIYYSQIVNDFQKGDIAEGYSVSREKKESFPLTVTSAQKNPTAFYLCASSRLAGGPVYEQYFGPGTRLTVT.

The chain couples TRBV28 to TRBJ1-2, with 10 nucleotides matching TRBD1. The CDR3 is 16 residues long. Germline CDR1 reads MDHEN; CDR2 reads SYDVKM. Trimming at V came to 1 base and at J to 7 bases, leaving 9 bases not matched to a gene. CDR3 bases: TGTGCCAGCAGTTTATACCCCCGGACAGGGGGTTCTGGCTACACCTTC. Translated, it gives CASSLYPRTGGSGYTF.

The chain uses TRBV7-9 and TRBJ2-3; 11 bases match TRBD2. V dropped 5 bases and J dropped 5; count of bases not matched to a gene: 12. The CDR3 runs to 17 residues. Germline V gene lookup returns CDR1 SEHNR and CDR2 FQNEAQ (reference sequence). The CDR3 bases are TGTGCCAGCAGCGACCCTAGCGGGGGGCCGGAGAGAGATACGCAGTATTTT. Protein sequence: CASSDPSGGPERDTQYF. The full variable domain, its missing parts supplied by reference TRBV7-9 and TRBJ2-3, is DTGVSQNPRHKITKRGQNVTFRCDPISEHNRLYWYRQTLGQGPEFLTYFQNEAQLEKSRLLSDRFSAERPKGSFSTLEIQRTEQGDSAMYLCASSDPSGGPERDTQYFGPGTRLTVL.

The gene calls are TRBV5-1 and TRBJ1-1, with 8 bases that match TRBD1. The CDR3 is 14 residues long. V dropped 4 bases and J dropped 5; count of bases not matched to a gene: 7. CDR1 is SGHRS, CDR2 YFSETQ, per germline. The CDR3 sequence is CASSLGTGQTEAFF. In DNA, the CDR3 is TGCGCCAGCAGCCTAGGGACAGGCCAGACTGAAGCTTTCTTT.

The rearrangement links TRBV4-2 to TRBJ2-5; the D gene is possibly TRBD2 (5 bases). The CDR3 is 14 amino acids. V lost 0 bases and J lost 7, with 12 bases in between. Germline V gene lookup returns CDR1 LGHNA and CDR2 YNFKEQ. The CDR3 loop reads CASSQDQRATTQYF. For the CDR3, the DNA is TGTGCCAGCAGCCAAGATCAGAGGGCGACGACCCAGTACTTC.

The chain couples TRBV10-3 to TRBJ1-4; tentative D call: TRBD1 (5 bases). V lost 6 bases and J lost 3, with 11 bases in between. There are 14 residues in the CDR3. Germline V gene sequence: CDR1 ENHRY, CDR2 SYGVKD. CDR3 amino acids: CAIRSQESNEKLFF. Written as DNA, the CDR3 is TGTGCCATCAGGTCACAGGAGTCTAATGAAAAACTGTTTTTT.

The rearrangement joins TRBV4-1 to TRBJ2-2; TRBD1 agrees at 7 bases. CDR3 length equals 16 residues. V was pared by 4 bases and J by 3 bases, with 8 bases of the junction left unmatched. Germline CDR1 MGHRA, CDR2 YSYEKL. In nucleotides, the CDR3 is TGCGCCAGCAGCCCCCTACAGGGGAGAGACACCGGGGAGCTGTTTTTT. Encoded protein: CASSPLQGRDTGELFF.

The J gene is TRBJ1-2, the V gene TRBV29-1; 9 nucleotides line up with TRBD1. Germline V gene sequence: CDR1 SQVTM, CDR2 ANQGSEA. The CDR3 is 13 residues long. The chain's CDR3 is CSSMRTGDYGYTF. The DNA of the CDR3 is TGCAGTTCAATGCGGACAGGGGACTATGGCTACACCTTC.